The T cell receptor (beta chain) under discussion was sequenced for a study of blood T cell repertoires in COVID-19. Looking at the study overall: Both acute and convalescent COVID-19 samples were obtained from the United States, Italy and Spain. PBMCs, B-cell-depleted T cells, or T cells were the source of the cDNA or gDNA that made up the material.

The CDR3 extends over 15 amino acids. With 4 bases removed from V and 0 bases from J, the gap between germline ends came to 11 bases. Per the germline V gene, CDR1 is SGDLS and CDR2 is YYNGEE. In the source study's methods: Reference gene primer amplification yielded estimated nucleated cell counts. The method was immunoSEQ multiplex PCR; TCRdb's version includes in-frame clones alone and lacks a portion of them. V and J calls and clone size are copied from that table; D and trimming were computed from the DNA. The data show 65,000 to 95,000 clones, 85% seen once. Sequenced sample: peripheral blood. This chain joins TRBV9 and TRBJ1-3; D might be TRBD1 (5 bases). The TCR originated in a man older than 75 with active or convalescent COVID-19. The CDR3: CASSSTGYSGNTIYF. CDR3 DNA: TGTGCCAGCAGCAGTACAGGATACTCTGGAAACACCATATATTTT.